This entry lists 15 T cell receptor beta chains sequenced from one sample in a study of T cell changes during pregnancy in multiple sclerosis. The method was immunoSEQ multiplex PCR; TCRdb's version includes in-frame clones alone and lacks a portion of them. Of about 68,000 clones listed, 90% to 95% were seen once; the top ten hold around 1.3%. The sample here was peripheral blood, taken in the second trimester of pregnancy. All receptors come from a female donor in good health, enrolled as a control in a pregnancy study.

The chain joins TRBV7-3 to TRBJ2-3; D uncertain. Per germline, CDR1 SGHTA and CDR2 FQGTGA. V lost 2 bases to trimming and J lost 2 bases, with 23 bases between them. This CDR3 contains 19 residues. The CDR3 nucleotides are TGTGCCAGCAGCTTATCATCCCGTCCTCCTTATGAAGCCACAGATACGCAGTATTTT. Its protein is CASSLSSRPPYEATDTQYF. The full variable domain, with the rest looked up from reference TRBV7-3 and TRBJ2-3, is GAGVSQTPSNKVTEKGKYVELRCDPISGHTALYWYRQSLGQGPEFLIYFQGTGAADDSGLPNDRFFAVRPEGSVSTLKIQRTERGDSAVYLCASSLSSRPPYEATDTQYFGPGTRLTVL.

The rearrangement uses TRBV4-2 and TRBJ2-5; TRBD1 matches 12 bases. Losses at the gene ends were 1 base for V and 6 bases for J; bases not matched to a gene: 6. CDR1 is LGHNA and CDR2 is YNFKEQ in the germline V gene. The CDR3 runs to 16 residues. This chain's CDR3 is CASSQGEGQGAKTQYF. The CDR3 DNA is TGTGCCAGCAGCCAAGGGGAGGGACAGGGGGCGAAGACCCAGTACTTC.

V is TRBV4-3 and J is TRBJ2-3, with a tentative D call TRBD1 (5 bases). Trimming took 6 bases from V and 0 from J, leaving 13 bases between them. CDR1 is LGHNA, CDR2 YSLEER, per germline. The CDR3 is made up of 15 amino acids. CDR3 DNA: TGCGCCAGCAGGCTGACAGTCGCTAGCACAGATACGCAGTATTTT. Its protein is CASRLTVASTDTQYF.

The rearrangement joins TRBV7-8 to TRBJ2-3; D might be TRBD1 (5 bases). This CDR3 is 17 amino acids long. The V end was cut by 6 bases, the J end by 5 bases, with 24 bases between. Per the germline V gene, CDR1 is SGHVS and CDR2 is FQNEAQ. The CDR3 region is CASRHALGLERLDTQYF. The CDR3 nucleotides read TGTGCCAGCAGACACGCATTGGGGCTAGAAAGGCTAGATACGCAGTATTTT.

The chain carries TRBV11-2 and TRBJ1-4; D is possibly TRBD1 (5 bases). Germline V gene lookup returns CDR1 SGHAT and CDR2 FQNNGV. V was clipped by 5 bases and J by 7 bases, with 17 bases between them. The CDR3 has 15 amino acids. Here the CDR3 reads CASSRTGGGSEKLFF. Here the CDR3 DNA reads TGTGCCAGCAGCCGCACGGGGGGGGGAAGTGAAAAACTGTTTTTT.

CDR3 nucleotides: TGTGCCAGCAGCCCGTCGACTAGCGGGAGTGCCACAGATACGCAGTATTTT. Protein: CASSPSTSGSATDTQYF. The rearrangement links TRBV11-1 to TRBJ2-3; 12 positions agree with TRBD2. CDR3 size: 17 residues. Germline CDR1 is SGHAT and CDR2 is FQDESV (reference sequence). V trimming: 5 bases; J trimming: 2 bases; junction bases outside the gene matches: 8.

The rearrangement links TRBV5-1 to TRBJ2-1; 10 positions match TRBD2. There are 17 residues in the CDR3. V was clipped by 0 bases and J by 2 bases; unmatched bases: 5. Germline-derived CDR1 and CDR2 are SGHRS and YFSETQ. The CDR3 sequence is CASSLVSSGSAYNEQFF. DNA of the CDR3: TGCGCCAGCAGCTTGGTTTCTAGCGGGAGTGCCTACAATGAGCAGTTCTTC. Complete variable domain (other parts from reference TRBV5-1 and TRBJ2-1): KAGVTQTPRYLIKTRGQQVTLSCSPISGHRSVSWYQQTPGQGLQFLFEYFSETQRNKGNFPGRFSGRQFSNSRSEMNVSTLELGDSALYLCASSLVSSGSAYNEQFFGPGTRLTVL.

V gene TRBV11-3 combines with J gene TRBJ2-7, with 7 bases that match TRBD2. Losses at the gene ends were 4 bases for V and 0 bases for J; bases not matched to a gene: 9. Germline V CDR1 and CDR2: SGHNT, YENEEA. CDR3 length: 16 amino acids. This chain's CDR3 is CASSSKSGIASYEQYF. CDR3 DNA sequence: TGTGCCAGCAGCTCGAAGAGCGGGATAGCCTCCTACGAGCAGTACTTC.

V and J are TRBV27 and TRBJ2-7; possible D gene TRBD2, 6 bases. V lost 5 bases and J lost 5, with 22 bases in between. CDR1 is MNHEY and CDR2 is SMNVEV in the germline V gene (reference sequence). The CDR3 runs to 16 residues. In nucleotides, the CDR3 is TGTGCCAGCAGTCGGCCGGGGACTGTGTCTCCTAACGAGCAGTACTTC. This gives the protein CASSRPGTVSPNEQYF.

This sequence joins TRBV2 and TRBJ1-6; the D is unclear. The CDR3 extends over 13 amino acids. The V and J ends lost 2 bases and 8 bases respectively, with 7 bases between them. Germline assignment: CDR1 SNHLY and CDR2 FYNNEI. This CDR3 reads CASSENSYSPLHF. CDR3 sequence (DNA): TGTGCCAGCAGTGAAAACAGCTATTCACCCCTCCACTTT.

The V gene is TRBV19, the J gene TRBJ1-5, with D tentatively TRBD1 (5 bases). The CDR3 length is 14 residues. Looked up from germline, CDR1 is LNHDA and CDR2 is SQIVND (reference sequence). Trimming shortened V by 4 bases and J by 4 bases, and 11 bases separated the two germline ends. In DNA form, the CDR3 reads TGTGCCAGTAGTACTGACAGCCTTAATCAGCCCCAGCATTTT. This codes for CASSTDSLNQPQHF.

On this clone: One end of the junction fails to match germline, which may point to a read error. This chain connects TRBV6-1 to TRBJ1-1; 10 positions match TRBD1. CDR1 MNHNS and CDR2 SASEGT come from the germline V gene. The CDR3 length is 17 residues. CDR3 amino acids: CASREDRGFSMNTEAFF. CDR3 DNA sequence: TGTGCCAGCCGTGAGGACAGGGGGTTTTCCATGAACACTGAAGCTTTCTTT.

This clone was seen just once. The chain employs TRBV7-2 and TRBJ2-7; 7 nucleotides match TRBD2. The CDR3 extends over 16 amino acids. With V trimmed by 4 bases and J by 3 bases, 12 bases remained unmatched. Per the germline V gene, CDR1 is SGHTA and CDR2 is FQGNSA. The CDR3 DNA reads as TGTGCCAGCAGCTCAACCGGGGGGACGGGGTTCTACGAGCAGTACTTC. This sequence encodes CASSSTGGTGFYEQYF.

The chain combines TRBV27 with TRBJ2-7; weak D call: TRBD1 (5 bases). The CDR3 is 17 residues long. V was cut by 5 bases and J by 6 bases, with 26 bases left in between. Germline CDR1 and CDR2: MNHEY and SMNVEV (reference sequence). CDR3 region: CASSVLTRQGDVSEQYF. The CDR3, as DNA: TGTGCCAGCAGTGTATTAACCAGGCAGGGTGATGTAAGCGAGCAGTACTTC.

The chain combines TRBV5-1 with TRBJ2-4, with D unclear. V lost 3 bases to trimming and J lost 6 bases, with 13 bases between them. Germline V CDR1 and CDR2: SGHRS, YFSETQ. The CDR3 is 14 residues long. The CDR3 nucleotides are TGCGCCAGCAGCTCGACCCAGGCAGGAAACATTCAGTACTTC. It yields the protein CASSSTQAGNIQYF.